What follows are 16 T cell receptor beta chains derived from one specimen sequenced in a study of early T cells in non-severe SARS-CoV-2 infection. TCRdb redid the calling of the 5' RACE reads with MiXCR, one entry per CDR3 protein. The repertoire includes fewer than 80,000 distinct CDR3 sequences, approximately 8.8% of them detected once, and roughly 12% sits in the top ten. The sample consisted of whole blood, taken at baseline. These receptors originate from an adult who was a healthcare worker with PCR-confirmed SARS-CoV-2 infection or an uninfected control (not recorded which).

In nucleotides, the CDR3 is TGTGCCAGCAGCGGGACAGGGGATAGCAATCAGCCCCAGCATTTT. Translation: CASSGTGDSNQPQHF. V is TRBV5-6 and J is TRBJ1-5, with 10 bases matching TRBD1. Germline V gives CDR1 SGHDT, CDR2 YYEEEE. The CDR3 is made up of 15 amino acids. J lost 0 bases, V lost 4 bases, and 1 base had no gene match.

A word on this clonotype: A read error is likely, as this CDR3 ends without the conserved phenylalanine or tryptophan. The chain combines TRBV6-1 with TRBJ2-1; 7 bases are shared with TRBD2. Per germline, CDR1 MNHNS and CDR2 SASEGT. This CDR3 has 14 amino acids. Trimming removed 5 bases from V and 2 bases from J; junction bases left unmatched: 3. The CDR3 sequence is CASSKTSTYNEQFL. The CDR3 nucleotides are TGTGCCAGCAGTAAGACTAGCACCTACAATGAGCAGTTCCTC.

This chain uses TRBV27 with TRBJ2-1; TRBD1 might be the D (5 bases). In germline, CDR1 is MNHEY, CDR2 SMNVEV (reference sequence). CDR3 length: 16 residues. V was trimmed by 3 bases and J by 5 bases, leaving 17 bases between them. The DNA of the CDR3 is TGTGCCAGCAGTTTGTCACTAACAACAGGTCACAATGAGCAGTTCTTC. This codes for CASSLSLTTGHNEQFF.

This chain uses TRBV3-1 with TRBJ2-1; D is perhaps TRBD1 or TRBD2 (5 bases each). V was shortened by 3 bases and J by 6 bases, with 12 bases between the two germline ends. CDR3 length equals 14 residues. Per the germline V gene, CDR1 is LGHDT and CDR2 is YNNKEL (reference sequence). Written as DNA, the CDR3 is TGTGCCAGCAGCCATTGGGGGAGTGGCAATGAGCAGTTCTTC. It codes for CASSHWGSGNEQFF.

In this sample, this clonotype turned up many times. The genes are TRBV7-2 and TRBJ2-7, with 8 bases matching TRBD2. Per germline, CDR1 SGHTA and CDR2 FQGNSA. The CDR3 extends over 16 amino acids. J lost 6 bases, V lost 0 bases, and 10 bases had no gene match. The CDR3: CASSLASGTRSGEQYF. DNA for the CDR3: TGTGCCAGCAGCTTAGCGTCCGGGACTAGATCTGGCGAGCAGTACTTC. Full variable domain (outside the CDR3, taken from reference TRBV7-2 and TRBJ2-7): GAGVSQSPSNKVTEKGKDVELRCDPISGHTALYWYRQSLGQGLEFLIYFQGNSAPDKSGLPSDRFSAERTGGSVSTLTIQRTQQEDSAVYLCASSLASGTRSGEQYFGPGTRLTVT.

V gene TRBV29-1 combines with J gene TRBJ2-7; the match to TRBD2 covers 9 bases. V lost 4 bases to trimming and J lost 7 bases; unmatched junction nucleotides: 5. Germline CDR1 is SQVTM and CDR2 is ANQGSEA. CDR3 length: 12 residues. The CDR3, as DNA: TGCAGCGTTGTAGCGGGAGTAGGGGAGCAGTACTTC. Residues: CSVVAGVGEQYF.

This clonotype appeared many times. Written as DNA, the CDR3 is TGTGCCAGCAACCTTCAGGGTAACCAGCCCCAGCATTTT. It encodes CASNLQGNQPQHF. The rearrangement uses TRBV12-3 or TRBV12-4 and TRBJ1-5; weak D call: TRBD1 (5 bases). The ends were cut back, 7 bases at V and 7 bases at J, with 14 bases in the middle. This CDR3 has 13 residues.

This clonotype was counted many times. The CDR3 loop is CASSLGAPREQYF. The CDR3 nucleotides read TGCGCCAGCAGCTTGGGGGCCCCCCGCGAGCAGTACTTC. The chain has TRBV5-1 and TRBJ2-7; D gene ambiguous. The CDR3 runs 13 residues. Germline V gene lookup returns CDR1 SGHRS and CDR2 YFSETQ. Deletions cut 0 bases from V and 6 bases from J, with 10 bases between. The full variable domain, rest sourced from reference TRBV5-1 and TRBJ2-7, is KAGVTQTPRYLIKTRGQQVTLSCSPISGHRSVSWYQQTPGQGLQFLFEYFSETQRNKGNFPGRFSGRQFSNSRSEMNVSTLELGDSALYLCASSLGAPREQYFGPGTRLTVT.

This clonotype was seen at least ten times. This rearrangement joins TRBV20-1 to TRBJ2-1; 13 nucleotides agree with TRBD2. V gave up 1 base and J gave up 2 bases; unmatched junction bases: 5. Germline V CDR1 and CDR2: DFQATT, SNEGSKA (reference sequence). The CDR3 contains 17 residues. Written as DNA, the CDR3 is TGCAGTGCTAGAGTCACCGGGACTAGCGGGACCTACAATGAGCAGTTCTTC. This gives the protein CSARVTGTSGTYNEQFF.

V is TRBV24-1 and J is TRBJ2-2; the D gene is possibly TRBD2 (5 bases). V lost 4 bases to trimming and J lost 6 bases, with 20 bases between them. The length of the CDR3 is 17 residues. Per germline, CDR1 KGHDR and CDR2 SFDVKD. CDR3 sequence: CATSDSKSTSIAGELFF. DNA of the CDR3: TGTGCCACCAGTGACTCCAAGTCCACTAGTATCGCCGGGGAGCTGTTTTTT.

This clonotype was seen many times. The chain is built from TRBV7-9 and TRBJ2-7, with D uncertain. CDR3 length equals 11 residues. V was trimmed by 1 base and J by 6 bases, leaving 4 bases between them. Looked up from germline, CDR1 is SEHNR and CDR2 is FQNEAQ (reference sequence). The CDR3 sequence: CASSLVSEQYF. In nucleotides, the CDR3 is TGTGCCAGCAGCTTAGTAAGCGAGCAGTACTTC.

This clonotype was seen many times. This rearrangement joins TRBV18 to TRBJ2-5; D gene ambiguous. The V and J ends lost 2 bases and 5 bases respectively, with 9 bases between them. The germline V gene has CDR1 KGHSH and CDR2 LQKENI. The CDR3 contains 13 residues. This chain's CDR3 is CASSPGSSETQYF. The DNA of the CDR3 is TGTGCCAGCTCACCAGGCAGTTCCGAGACCCAGTACTTC.

This clonotype was detected ten times or more. The rearrangement joins TRBV30 to TRBJ1-1; D is undetermined. V dropped 3 bases and J dropped 8 bases, with 13 bases sitting between them. Germline-derived CDR1 and CDR2 are GTSNPN and SVGIG (reference sequence). The CDR3 consists of 12 residues. CDR3 sequence reads: CAWRPGRVEAFF. The CDR3 DNA sequence: TGTGCCTGGAGGCCGGGTCGGGTAGAAGCTTTCTTT.

There are a few counts of this clonotype. V gene TRBV11-2 combines with J gene TRBJ2-1; 7 nucleotides agree with TRBD2. The CDR3 totals 16 residues. Germline loops: CDR1 SGHAT, CDR2 FQNNGV. Trimming at V came to 1 base and at J to 4 bases, leaving 7 bases not matched to a gene. CDR3 protein: CASSLVVASGYNEQFF. CDR3 nucleotides: TGTGCCAGCAGCTTAGTGGTGGCTAGCGGATACAATGAGCAGTTCTTC.

The chain recombines TRBV5-4 with TRBJ2-3; maybe TRBD2 (6 bases). Germline V lookup: CDR1 SGHNT, CDR2 YYREEE (reference sequence). Trimming left V 4 bases short and J 2 bases short, with 14 bases between. The CDR3 length is 15 residues. CDR3 sequence reads: CASSRGGGTTDTQYF. In DNA form, the CDR3 reads TGTGCCAGCAGCCGGGGTGGGGGGACCACAGATACGCAGTATTTT.

This clonotype has only a few counts. V gene TRBV7-9 combines with J gene TRBJ2-2; 14 nucleotides line up with TRBD2. This CDR3 has 17 amino acids. The ends lost 5 bases at V and 7 bases at J; junction bases unmatched: 9. Germline V lookup: CDR1 SEHNR, CDR2 FQNEAQ (reference sequence). CDR3: CASSPPGTSGSLGELFF. CDR3 coding DNA: TGTGCCAGCAGCCCGCCCGGGACTAGCGGGAGTCTCGGGGAGCTGTTTTTT.